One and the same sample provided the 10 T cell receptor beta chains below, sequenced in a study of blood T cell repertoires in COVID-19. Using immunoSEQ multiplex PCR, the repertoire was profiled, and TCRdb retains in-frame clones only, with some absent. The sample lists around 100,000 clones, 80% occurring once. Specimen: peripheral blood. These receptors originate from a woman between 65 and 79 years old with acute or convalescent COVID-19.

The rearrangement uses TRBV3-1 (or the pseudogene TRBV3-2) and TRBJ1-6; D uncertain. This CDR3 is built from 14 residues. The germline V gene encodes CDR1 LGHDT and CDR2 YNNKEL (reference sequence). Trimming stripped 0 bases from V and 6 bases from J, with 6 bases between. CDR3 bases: TGTGCCAGCAGCCAAGATTTCGGTAATTCACCCCTCCACTTT. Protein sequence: CASSQDFGNSPLHF.

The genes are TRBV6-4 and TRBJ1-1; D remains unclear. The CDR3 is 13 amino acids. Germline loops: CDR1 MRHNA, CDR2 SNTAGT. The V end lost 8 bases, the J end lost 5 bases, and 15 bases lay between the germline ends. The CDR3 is CASSKERGTEAFF. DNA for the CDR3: TGTGCCAGCTCAAAGGAACGGGGAACTGAAGCTTTCTTT.

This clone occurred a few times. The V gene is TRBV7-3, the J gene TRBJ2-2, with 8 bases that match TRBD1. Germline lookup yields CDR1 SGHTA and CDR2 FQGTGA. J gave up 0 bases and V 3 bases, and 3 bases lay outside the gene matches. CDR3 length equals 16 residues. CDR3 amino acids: CASSFRDRPNTGELFF. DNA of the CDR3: TGTGCCAGCAGCTTCCGGGACAGGCCGAACACCGGGGAGCTGTTTTTT.

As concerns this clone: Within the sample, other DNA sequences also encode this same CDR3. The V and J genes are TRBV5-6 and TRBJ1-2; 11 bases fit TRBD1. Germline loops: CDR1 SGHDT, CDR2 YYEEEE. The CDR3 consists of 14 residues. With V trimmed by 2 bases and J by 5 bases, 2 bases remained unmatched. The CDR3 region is CASSFGQGAYGYTF. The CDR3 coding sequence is TGTGCCAGCAGCTTTGGACAGGGGGCATATGGCTACACCTTC.

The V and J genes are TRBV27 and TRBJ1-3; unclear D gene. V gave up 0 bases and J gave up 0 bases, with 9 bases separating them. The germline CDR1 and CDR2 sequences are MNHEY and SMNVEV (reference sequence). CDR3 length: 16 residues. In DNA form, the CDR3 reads TGTGCCAGCAGTTTATCGAAACCCGGCTCTGGAAACACCATATATTTT. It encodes CASSLSKPGSGNTIYF.

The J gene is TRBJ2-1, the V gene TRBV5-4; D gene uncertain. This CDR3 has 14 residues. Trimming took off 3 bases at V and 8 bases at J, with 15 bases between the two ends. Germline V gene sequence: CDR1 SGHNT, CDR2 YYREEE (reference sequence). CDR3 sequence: CASSYSRYQDEQFF. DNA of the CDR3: TGTGCCAGCAGCTACTCACGGTACCAGGATGAGCAGTTCTTC.

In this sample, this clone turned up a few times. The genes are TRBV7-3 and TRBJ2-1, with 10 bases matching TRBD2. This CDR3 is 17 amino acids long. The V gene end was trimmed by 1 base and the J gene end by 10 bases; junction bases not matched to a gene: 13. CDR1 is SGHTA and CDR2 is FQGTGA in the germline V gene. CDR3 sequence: CASSLILAGAAGGEQFF. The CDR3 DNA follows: TGTGCCAGCAGCTTAATCCTAGCGGGAGCCGCGGGAGGGGAGCAGTTCTTC.

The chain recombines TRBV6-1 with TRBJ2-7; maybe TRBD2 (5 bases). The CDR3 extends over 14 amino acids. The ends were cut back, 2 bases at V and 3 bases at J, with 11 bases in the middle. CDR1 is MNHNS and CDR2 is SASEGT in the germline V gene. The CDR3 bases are TGTGCCAGCAGTGAACCAGCAGAGGGCTACGAGCAGTACTTC. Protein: CASSEPAEGYEQYF.

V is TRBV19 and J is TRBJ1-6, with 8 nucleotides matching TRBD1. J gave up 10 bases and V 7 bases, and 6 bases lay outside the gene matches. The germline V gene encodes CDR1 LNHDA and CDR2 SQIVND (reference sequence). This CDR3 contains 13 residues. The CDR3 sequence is CASKDREGSPLHF. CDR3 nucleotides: TGTGCCAGTAAGGACAGGGAAGGGTCACCCCTCCACTTT. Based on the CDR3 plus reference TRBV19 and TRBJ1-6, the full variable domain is DGGITQSPKYLFRKEGQNVTLSCEQNLNHDAMYWYRQDPGQGLRLIYYSQIVNDFQKGDIAEGYSVSREKKESFPLTVTSAQKNPTAFYLCASKDREGSPLHFGNGTRLTVT.

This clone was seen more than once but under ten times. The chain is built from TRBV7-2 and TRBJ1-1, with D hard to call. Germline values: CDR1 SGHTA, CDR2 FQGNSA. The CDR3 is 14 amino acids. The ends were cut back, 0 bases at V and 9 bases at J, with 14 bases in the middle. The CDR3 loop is CASSLASAGSQAFF. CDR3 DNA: TGTGCCAGCAGCTTAGCGTCCGCAGGATCGCAAGCTTTCTTT.